This record looks at one T cell receptor beta chain sequence and its context. The entry originates in a study of blood T cell repertoires in COVID-19. The overall study: Sites in the United States, Italy and Spain provided acute and convalescent COVID-19 samples. From T cells, B-cell-depleted T cells, or PBMCs came the material, which was cDNA or gDNA.

Germline values: CDR1 PRHDT, CDR2 FYEKMQ (reference sequence). With 5 bases clipped from V and 3 bases from J, the junction kept 16 bases outside the gene matches. The length of the CDR3 is 19 residues. Assay used: immunoSEQ multiplex PCR; TCRdb lists only in-frame clones, some missing. Of some 220,000 clones in the sample, approximately 82% were seen once. The rearrangement joins TRBV13 to TRBJ2-3, with TRBD1 matching over 11 bases. This receptor was obtained from a man in his fifties with active or convalescent COVID-19. The sample was peripheral blood. Written as DNA, the CDR3 is TGTGCCAGCAGCCCGCGTGGGAAGTGGGGGACAGGGGGGACAGATACGCAGTATTTT. Translating gives CASSPRGKWGTGGTDTQYF.